What follows describes a single TCR beta chain. Its target antigen remains unknown. Base qualities are not recorded, but no much larger clone differs from it by a single base. In total, just over 650 healthy bone marrow donors made up the cohort. Cohort members were all nominally healthy when sampled, although unrecorded immune exposures were likely present. The donor was CMV seronegative and was included in the group of over 300 seronegative cohort members. Each donor provided a peripheral blood sample, and peripheral blood mononuclear cells were used for TCR beta sequencing. The Qiagen DNeasy Blood Extraction Kit was used to extract genomic DNA from the blood cell samples. Preparation of the library involved the immunoSEQ multiplex PCR assay. For the multiplex PCR, a mixture combining 60 forward primers for TCR Vbeta segments and 13 reverse primers for TCR Jbeta segments was used. The CDR3 region of rearranged TCR beta genes was amplified from genomic DNA with a multiplex PCR assay. The amplified TCR beta libraries were sequenced on the Illumina HiSeq System as 87-base-pair reads. On the study's bioinformatics: Across the 600 to 700 repertoires, a later analysis counted roughly 84 million unique TCR beta chains, roughly 11 million of which were shared by at least two donors. Raw reads were error-corrected and collapsed into unique sequences by a nearest-neighbor algorithm in which closely related sequences were merged to remove PCR and sequencing errors. V, D and J gene segments were assigned by aligning CDR3 sequences to IMGT reference sequences. Each retained sequence needed at least a six-nucleotide match to both a V gene segment and a J gene segment. A rearrangement counted as productive if the CDR3 had no stop codons and remained in frame with V and J, and every other rearrangement counted as non-productive. Following IMGT convention, CDR3 was defined as the stretch from the second conserved V-encoded cysteine to the conserved J-encoded phenylalanine. The earlier analysis of about 640 of the donors excluded any sequence lacking an unambiguous match to a single V gene segment. An earlier analysis of a few hundred of the donors called V segments functional above 56.7% productive rearrangements and segregating when the between-donor standard deviation exceeded 5%. A statistical classification framework was developed to diagnose cytomegalovirus status using the catalog of TCR beta chain sequences. In a later analysis, V and J genes were assigned by comparing TCR nucleotide sequences against IMGT/GENE-DB human TR gene sequences. A later analysis assigned CDR3 sequences and most-parsimonious VDJ recombination scenarios with the TCRdist pipeline. In a later analysis, each TCR beta chain was defined by its CDR3 amino acid sequence together with its V-gene family, and reads without a unique V-gene family were excluded. In a later analysis, approximately 640 highly shared, low-generation-probability nucleotide sequences were removed to address suspected cross-contamination and a sequencing artifact. In a later analysis, a clonal expansion index was calculated for each public chain from normalized within-repertoire ranks of inferred template counts. Generation probabilities in a later analysis came from a VDJ recombination model fitted to out-of-frame rearrangements, and those results were checked against IGoR. Hypergeometric tests were used in a later analysis to score TCR-TCR, TCR-HLA and TCR-CMV co-occurrence, with a repertoire-size bias correction applied to the TCR pairs. A later analysis estimated false discovery rates by permuting HLA or CMV assignments 20 times. In a later analysis, co-occurring TCRs were grouped using DBSCAN, with TCRdist sequence similarity added in when clustering inside HLA-allele-positive subsets. Repertoires with fewer than 30,000 or more than 120,000 public chains were left out of co-occurrence clustering, as were about five repertoires with anomalous nucleotide sharing. The table comes from immuneACCESS by way of TCRdb, which keeps in-frame sequences with V and J called. Part of the clones is missing from these tables; in studies checked, under half for an unresolved V gene and the rest for unknown reasons. The D gene and trimming were derived from the DNA, and the V and J assignments and clone size from that table. The sample records about 210,000 clones, 75% to 80% of which are singletons. The ten largest account for 1.5% to 2% of the sample.

These data are taken from a study of cytomegalovirus exposure and HLA in healthy donors (TCRdb year 2017). Study-level background: According to an earlier analysis of 587 of the donors, about 179 million T cells yielded 117 million unique TCR beta sequences and 276 Gb of sequence data. An early release covering some 640 HLA-typed donors comprised roughly 300 gigabases of sequencing data and some 79 million unique TCR sequences. Among the roughly 410 genotyped donors, around 81% belonged to the genetic ancestry cluster associated with self-reported Caucasian donors. The aim of the study was to test whether cataloging public T cell receptors could identify signatures of past pathogen exposure. Using immunosequencing, the study profiled T cell repertoires from 500 to 800 subjects and related those repertoires to cytomegalovirus serostatus. A separate validation cohort of roughly 110 different subjects was used in addition to the roughly 720-subject first cohort. High-throughput TCR immunosequencing, statistical association of individual TCRs with disease status, and machine learning were combined to predict cytomegalovirus infection status. A later analysis re-analyzed previously published TCR beta repertoires from 550 to 700 donors and added high-resolution HLA genotyping to study TCR occurrence patterns. The later analysis used no new phenotypic data to find candidate immune exposures, relying instead on TCR beta sequences and their occurrence across donors. In an earlier analysis of a few hundred of the donors, high-throughput TCR beta sequencing was used to judge whether each TCR beta V gene segment behaved as functional or pseudogenic. Alongside the repertoire data, information on donor age, sex, ethnicity and CMV serostatus was compiled. A later genetic analysis used genome-wide SNP genotypes for about 60% of the roughly 700 donors, treating that subset as a discovery cohort. All discovery cohort repertoires had been generated on a single sequencing platform. HLA typing included class I and class II loci at four-digit resolution. Typing coverage varied by locus: about 620-630 donors for A, B, C, DRB1 and DQB1; more than 500 for DQA1; about 600 for DPA1; approximately 490 for DPB1. Four or five DR-DQ haplotypes were handled as single units for association and clustering because linkage in the cohort was strong. Among approximately 370 genotyped donors of the cohort, an average of roughly 230,000 unique TCR beta nucleotide sequences was sequenced per donor, of which about 19% were non-productive. Broader findings and caveats from the paper: For the cohort, immune exposure information was limited to CMV serostatus. Presence/absence analyses assumed roughly uniform sequencing depth across donors, an assumption that may not hold. According to a later genetic analysis, donors in an Asian-associated ancestry cluster had fewer N-insertions in productive TCRs than the approximately 670-donor mean. The classifier was reported to diagnose cytomegalovirus status with high specificity and sensitivity in both the original and validation cohorts. According to a later analysis, most CMV-associated TCR beta chains appeared to be HLA-restricted, and the HLA associations seemed to be driven largely by CMV exposure. In a later analysis, HLA-associated TCR beta chains showed more clonal expansion and lower generation probabilities than non-associated chains that were equally common. In a later genetic analysis, a missense DCLRE1C variant was associated with V-gene and J-gene trimming of TCR beta chains, and the association was replicated in an independent cohort. When HLA alleles, especially DR and DQ, strongly co-occurred, attributing TCR associations to individual alleles was difficult. A later analysis reported that several top co-occurrence clusters appeared linked to parvovirus B19, influenza, CMV and Epstein-Barr virus. The authors suggested that the approach could potentially be generalized to other disease states and immunological phenotypes. In a later analysis, TCR association rates were found to vary across HLA loci, with the most associated TCRs seen for DRB1 alleles and the fewest for HLA-C alleles. In an earlier analysis of some 550 of the donors, most TCR beta V segments were observed in productive rearrangements about 87% or about 30% of the time, broadly matching IMGT annotations. In vitro tests confirmed that three of the cytomegalovirus-associated TCR beta chains recognize cytomegalovirus antigens. The cohort was sequenced for TCR beta chains only, and without alpha or paired-chain data the features that could be detected were limited. Specific HLA alleles were associated with around 18,000 TCR beta sequences at a false discovery rate of 0.05 in a later analysis. Because counts were too low, some 16 rarely observed V segments, including chromosome 9 orphons, were excluded from the earlier analysis of 587 of the donors. A total of fewer than 200 TCR beta chains were listed by the study as associated with cytomegalovirus. A further reported finding was that TCR beta sequences accurately predicted the HLA-A and HLA-B alleles for most subjects in the first cohort. HLA typing was unavailable for some donors at each locus, so association tests used only the typed subset. A group of highly shared sequence variants was considered likely to be a technical artifact of the sequencing pipeline. Across donors, most TCR sequences were observed very rarely, whereas some public TCRs were present in many individuals. Correlated functional status among segregating V segments might reflect linkage disequilibrium, but an unknown experimental factor could not be ruled out. The 87-base-pair reads could not distinguish some IMGT-functional V segments, including TRBV6-2 and TRBV6-3, so those segments were excluded.

CDR1 and CDR2 (MNHEY, SVGAGI) derive from the germline V gene. The CDR3 has 16 amino acids, counting the end cysteine and phenylalanine. The retained sequence is limited to the CDR3, 48 bases, with the frame set at the first base. Trimming takes 0 bases from V and 2 bases from J, and the germline ends sit 11 bases apart. The V and J segments used are TRBV6-5 and TRBJ1-3, with TRBD1 tentatively as D gene (5 bases match). The sample taken for sequencing was PBMCs. The TCR comes from a male donor in good health and CMV-seronegative. Here is the DNA: TGTGCCAGCAGTTACTCGAGCGGGGGGGCTGGAAACACCATATATTTT. Translation gives CASSYSSGGAGNTIYF.